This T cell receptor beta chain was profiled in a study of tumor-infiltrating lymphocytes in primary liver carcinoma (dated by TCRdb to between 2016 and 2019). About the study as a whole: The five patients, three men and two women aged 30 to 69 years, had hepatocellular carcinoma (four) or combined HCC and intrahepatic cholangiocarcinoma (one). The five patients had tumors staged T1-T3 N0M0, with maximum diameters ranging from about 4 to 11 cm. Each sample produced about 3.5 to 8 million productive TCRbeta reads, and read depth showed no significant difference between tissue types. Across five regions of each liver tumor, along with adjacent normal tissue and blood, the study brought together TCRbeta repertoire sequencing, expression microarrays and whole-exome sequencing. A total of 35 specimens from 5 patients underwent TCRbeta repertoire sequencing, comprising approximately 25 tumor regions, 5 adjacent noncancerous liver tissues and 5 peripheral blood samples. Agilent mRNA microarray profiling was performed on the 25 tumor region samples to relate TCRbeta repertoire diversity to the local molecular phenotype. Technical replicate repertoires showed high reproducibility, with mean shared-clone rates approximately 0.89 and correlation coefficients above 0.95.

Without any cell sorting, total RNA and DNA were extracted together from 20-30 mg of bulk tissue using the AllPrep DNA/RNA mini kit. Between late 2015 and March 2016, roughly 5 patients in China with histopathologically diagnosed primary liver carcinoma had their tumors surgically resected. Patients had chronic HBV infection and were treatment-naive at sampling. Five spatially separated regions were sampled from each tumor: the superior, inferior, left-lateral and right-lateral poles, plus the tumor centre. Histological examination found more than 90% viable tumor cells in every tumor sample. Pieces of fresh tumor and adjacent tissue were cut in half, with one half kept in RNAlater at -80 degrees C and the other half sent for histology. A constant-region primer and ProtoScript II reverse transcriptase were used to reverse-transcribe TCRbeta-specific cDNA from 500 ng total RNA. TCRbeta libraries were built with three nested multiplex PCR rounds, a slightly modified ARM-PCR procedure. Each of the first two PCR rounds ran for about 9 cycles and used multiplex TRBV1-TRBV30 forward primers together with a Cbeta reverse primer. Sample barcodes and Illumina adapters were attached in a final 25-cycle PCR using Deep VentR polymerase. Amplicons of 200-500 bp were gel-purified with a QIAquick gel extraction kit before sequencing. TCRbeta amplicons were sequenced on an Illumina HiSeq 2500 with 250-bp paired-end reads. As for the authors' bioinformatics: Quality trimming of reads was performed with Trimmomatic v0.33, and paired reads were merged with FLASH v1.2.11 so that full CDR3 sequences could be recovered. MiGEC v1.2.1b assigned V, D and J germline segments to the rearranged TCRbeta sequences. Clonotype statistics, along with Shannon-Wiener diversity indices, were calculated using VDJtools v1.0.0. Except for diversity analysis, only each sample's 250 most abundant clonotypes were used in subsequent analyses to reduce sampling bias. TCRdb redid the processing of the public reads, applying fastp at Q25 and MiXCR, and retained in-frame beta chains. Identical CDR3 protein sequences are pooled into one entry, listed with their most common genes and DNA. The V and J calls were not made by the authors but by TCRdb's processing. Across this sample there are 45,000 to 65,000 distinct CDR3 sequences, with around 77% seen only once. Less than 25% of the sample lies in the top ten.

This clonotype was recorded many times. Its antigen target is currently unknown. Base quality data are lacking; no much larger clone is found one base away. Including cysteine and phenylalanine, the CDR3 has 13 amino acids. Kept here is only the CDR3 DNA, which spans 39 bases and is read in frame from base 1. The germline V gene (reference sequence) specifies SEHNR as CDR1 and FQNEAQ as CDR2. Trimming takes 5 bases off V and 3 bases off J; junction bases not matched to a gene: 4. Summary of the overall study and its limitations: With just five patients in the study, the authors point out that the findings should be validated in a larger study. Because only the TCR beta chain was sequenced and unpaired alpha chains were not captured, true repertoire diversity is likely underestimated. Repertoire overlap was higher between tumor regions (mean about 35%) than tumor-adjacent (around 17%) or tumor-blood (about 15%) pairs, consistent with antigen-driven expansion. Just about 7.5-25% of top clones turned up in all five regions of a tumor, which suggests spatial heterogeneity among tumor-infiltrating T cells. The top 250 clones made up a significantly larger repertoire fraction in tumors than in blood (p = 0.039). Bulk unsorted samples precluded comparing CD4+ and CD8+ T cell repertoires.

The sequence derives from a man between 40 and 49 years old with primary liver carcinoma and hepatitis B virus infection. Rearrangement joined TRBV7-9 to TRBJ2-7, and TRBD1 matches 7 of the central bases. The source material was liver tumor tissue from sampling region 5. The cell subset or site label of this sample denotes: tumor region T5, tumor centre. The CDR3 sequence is CASSHDRVYEQYF. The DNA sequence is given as TGTGCCAGCAGCCATGACAGGGTCTACGAGCAGTACTTC.